This T cell receptor (beta chain) was documented in a study of shared clonotypes between healthy human individuals. Study overall: For every donor, three CD4 naive, three CD4 memory, two CD8 naive and one CD8 memory plates were used.

The naive CD8 fraction comprised CD45RO-negative cells positively selected for CCR7 and excluded terminally differentiated effector memory CD45RA+ cells. The method was immunoSEQ multiplex PCR; TCRdb's version includes in-frame clones alone and lacks a portion of them. The sample comprises hundreds of thousands of clones, about 98% of which are singletons, and 0.3% rests with the top ten. Points on this clone: This CDR3 is also generated by other DNA sequences in the sample.

CDR3 length equals 13 residues. Per germline, CDR1 MNHEY and CDR2 SMNVEV (reference sequence). The V gene end was trimmed by 5 bases and the J gene end by 5 bases; junction bases not matched to a gene: 3. Sequencing input: naive CD8+ T cells sorted from blood. This sequence joins TRBV27 and TRBJ2-7, with 10 bases lining up with TRBD1. The clonotype originates from a man in his thirties or forties in good health. In DNA form, the CDR3 reads TGTGCCAGCAGTCCGGGACAGGGGAACGAGCAGTACTTC. This sequence encodes CASSPGQGNEQYF.